A selection of T cell receptor beta chains follows, all from one sample in a study of neoadjuvant nivolumab and ipilimumab in lung cancer. Profiled with immunoSEQ multiplex PCR; TCRdb holds only in-frame clones, not every one. The sample includes tens of thousands of clones, about 89% of them seen just once. Material: blood, obtained before neoadjuvant nivolumab, alone or with ipilimumab. These receptors came from an adult with non-small cell lung cancer. Some clones in this sample may be carry-over from other donors' samples. Both conserved end residues are part of each CDR3. D genes are given only for firm matches. Size tells how often a clone was seen (once, few, many) or the class of an expanded clone, and some rows leave it out.

D gene: TRBD1
V gene: TRBV7-9
clone size: NA
J gene: TRBJ1-2
CDR3 protein: CASTWGQGDYGYTF
CDR3 DNA: TGTGCCAGCACCTGGGGACAGGGGGACTATGGCTACACCTTC

D gene: NA
V gene: TRBV7-6
clone size: NA
J gene: TRBJ2-2
CDR3 protein: CASSERSVAGELFF
CDR3 DNA: TGTGCCAGCAGCGAACGGTCAGTCGCCGGGGAGCTGTTTTTT

D gene: NA
V gene: TRBV7-2
clone size: NA
J gene: TRBJ2-5
CDR3 protein: CASSLAPAVQAQYF
CDR3 DNA: TGTGCCAGCAGCTTAGCGCCGGCAGTACAGGCCCAGTACTTC

D gene: TRBD1
V gene: TRBV5-6
clone size: NA
J gene: TRBJ2-5
CDR3 protein: CASSLYTGGSPRETQYF
CDR3 DNA: TGTGCCAGCAGCTTGTACACAGGGGGCTCCCCCAGGGAGACCCAGTACTTC

D gene: TRBD1
V gene: TRBV19
clone size: NA
J gene: TRBJ1-1
CDR3 protein: CASSISDRDTEAFF
CDR3 DNA: TGTGCCAGTAGTATTTCCGACAGGGACACTGAAGCTTTCTTT

D gene: NA
V gene: TRBV7-6
clone size: few
J gene: TRBJ2-7
CDR3 protein: CASSLATSGSEQYF
CDR3 DNA: TGTGCCAGCAGCTTAGCCACGTCCGGCAGCGAGCAGTACTTC

D gene: NA
V gene: TRBV5-1
clone size: NA
J gene: TRBJ2-5
CDR3 protein: CASSSGRQETQYF
CDR3 DNA: TGCGCCAGCAGCTCAGGACGGCAAGAGACCCAGTACTTC

D gene: TRBD1
V gene: TRBV6-1
clone size: once
J gene: TRBJ1-5
CDR3 protein: CASSLQGDQPQHF
CDR3 DNA: TGTGCCAGCAGTCTTCAGGGGGATCAGCCCCAGCATTTT

D gene: TRBD1
V gene: TRBV27
clone size: NA
J gene: TRBJ1-5
CDR3 protein: CASSASGTGLGPQHF
CDR3 DNA: TGTGCCAGCAGTGCTAGCGGGACAGGTCTTGGGCCCCAGCATTTT

D gene: NA
V gene: TRBV6-5
clone size: NA
J gene: TRBJ2-7
CDR3 protein: CASSYQGLSMEQYF
CDR3 DNA: TGTGCCAGCAGTTACCAGGGACTGTCAATGGAGCAGTACTTC

D gene: NA
V gene: TRBV7-9
clone size: NA
J gene: TRBJ1-4
CDR3 protein: CASSLRRVRNEKLFF
CDR3 DNA: TGTGCCAGCAGTCTACGACGGGTCCGGAATGAAAAACTGTTTTTT

D gene: TRBD2
V gene: TRBV11-1
clone size: once
J gene: TRBJ2-1
CDR3 protein: CASSFGRTSGLYNEQFF
CDR3 DNA: TGTGCCAGCAGCTTTGGAAGGACTAGCGGGCTTTACAATGAGCAGTTCTTC

D gene: TRBD2
V gene: TRBV7-2
clone size: NA
J gene: TRBJ2-1
CDR3 protein: CASSTGTSAHNEQFF
CDR3 DNA: TGTGCCAGCAGTACCGGGACTAGCGCTCACAATGAGCAGTTCTTC

D gene: NA
V gene: TRBV11-1
clone size: NA
J gene: TRBJ1-1
CDR3 protein: CASSFGARGARENTEAFF
CDR3 DNA: TGTGCCAGCTCATTTGGGGCTCGGGGGGCCAGAGAGAACACTGAAGCTTTCTTT

D gene: NA
V gene: TRBV5-1
clone size: NA
J gene: TRBJ1-2
CDR3 protein: CASSPRGGALLGYTF
CDR3 DNA: TGCGCCAGCAGCCCCCGCGGAGGGGCGCTTCTTGGCTACACCTTC

D gene: NA
V gene: TRBV7-3
clone size: NA
J gene: TRBJ2-2
CDR3 protein: CASSAARSGELFF
CDR3 DNA: TGTGCCAGCAGCGCCGCTAGAAGCGGGGAGCTGTTTTTT

D gene: NA
V gene: TRBV19
clone size: NA
J gene: TRBJ1-1
CDR3 protein: CATAEGGTEAFF
CDR3 DNA: TGTGCCACCGCCGAAGGGGGCACTGAAGCTTTCTTT

D gene: TRBD2
V gene: TRBV29-1
clone size: NA
J gene: TRBJ2-3
CDR3 protein: CSAGLAGGPNTQYF
CDR3 DNA: TGCAGCGCCGGACTAGCGGGAGGGCCAAATACGCAGTATTTT

D gene: NA
V gene: TRBV28
clone size: NA
J gene: TRBJ2-7
CDR3 protein: CASSLEGRRYF
CDR3 DNA: TGTGCCAGCAGTTTAGAGGGGCGGAGGTACTTC

D gene: NA
V gene: TRBV4-3
clone size: NA
J gene: TRBJ2-3
CDR3 protein: CASSQIVGEKGTQYF
CDR3 DNA: TGCGCCAGCAGCCAAATAGTAGGGGAAAAGGGTACGCAGTATTTT

D gene: TRBD2
V gene: TRBV7-9
clone size: NA
J gene: TRBJ2-1
CDR3 protein: CAGGTSGSSYNEQFF
CDR3 DNA: TGTGCCGGGGGGACAAGCGGGAGCTCCTACAATGAGCAGTTCTTC

D gene: NA
V gene: TRBV5-1
clone size: NA
J gene: TRBJ1-1
CDR3 protein: CASRFTGLDTEAFF
CDR3 DNA: TGCGCCAGCCGTTTTACAGGGTTAGACACTGAAGCTTTCTTT

D gene: NA
V gene: TRBV6-6
clone size: NA
J gene: TRBJ1-2
CDR3 protein: CASTLAANYGYTF
CDR3 DNA: TGTGCCAGCACCCTGGCCGCTAACTATGGCTACACCTTC

D gene: TRBD1
V gene: TRBV5-4
clone size: NA
J gene: TRBJ2-5
CDR3 protein: CASSLGTGKGETQYF
CDR3 DNA: TGTGCCAGCAGCTTAGGGACAGGCAAGGGGGAGACCCAGTACTTC

D gene: NA
V gene: TRBV7-9
clone size: NA
J gene: TRBJ2-3
CDR3 protein: CASSALDTQYF
CDR3 DNA: TGTGCCAGCAGCGCTTTGGATACGCAGTATTTT

D gene: TRBD1
V gene: TRBV18
clone size: NA
J gene: TRBJ1-5
CDR3 protein: CASSPGQGNQPQHF
CDR3 DNA: TGTGCCAGCTCACCGGGACAGGGCAATCAGCCCCAGCATTTT

D gene: NA
V gene: TRBV5-1
clone size: NA
J gene: TRBJ1-4
CDR3 protein: CASSRESTNEKLFF
CDR3 DNA: TGCGCCAGCAGTCGGGAATCAACTAATGAAAAACTGTTTTTT

D gene: TRBD1
V gene: TRBV9
clone size: NA
J gene: TRBJ1-1
CDR3 protein: CASSPRGRGQTEAFF
CDR3 DNA: TGTGCCAGCAGCCCCCGGGGCAGGGGGCAAACTGAAGCTTTCTTT

D gene: NA
V gene: TRBV29-1
clone size: NA
J gene: TRBJ1-1
CDR3 protein: CSVGVRADTEAFF
CDR3 DNA: TGCAGCGTTGGTGTTAGGGCCGATACTGAAGCTTTCTTT

D gene: TRBD1
V gene: TRBV29-1
clone size: NA
J gene: TRBJ2-1
CDR3 protein: CSVVGTGVSYNEQFF
CDR3 DNA: TGCAGCGTTGTAGGGACAGGGGTTTCCTACAATGAGCAGTTCTTC

D gene: NA
V gene: TRBV5-1
clone size: NA
J gene: TRBJ2-2
CDR3 protein: CASSLNLGQSTGELFF
CDR3 DNA: TGCGCCAGCAGCTTGAACTTAGGACAGTCCACCGGGGAGCTGTTTTTT

D gene: TRBD2
V gene: TRBV5-6
clone size: NA
J gene: TRBJ2-5
CDR3 protein: CASSRGGKQETQYF
CDR3 DNA: TGTGCCAGCAGCCGGGGGGGAAAACAAGAGACCCAGTACTTC

D gene: NA
V gene: TRBV15
clone size: NA
J gene: TRBJ2-7
CDR3 protein: CATSRADQTYEQYF
CDR3 DNA: TGTGCCACCAGCAGAGCCGACCAGACCTACGAGCAGTACTTC

D gene: NA
V gene: TRBV6-4
clone size: few
J gene: TRBJ2-6
CDR3 protein: CASSDNSGANVLTF
CDR3 DNA: TGTGCCAGCAGTGACAACTCTGGGGCCAACGTCCTGACTTTC

D gene: NA
V gene: TRBV7-9
clone size: NA
J gene: TRBJ2-1
CDR3 protein: CASTRDFNNEQFF
CDR3 DNA: TGTGCCAGCACTCGGGACTTTAACAATGAGCAGTTCTTC

D gene: NA
V gene: TRBV7-2
clone size: NA
J gene: TRBJ2-2
CDR3 protein: CASSHDGEAGELFF
CDR3 DNA: TGTGCCAGCAGCCACGATGGGGAGGCCGGGGAGCTGTTTTTT

D gene: NA
V gene: TRBV10-1
clone size: few
J gene: TRBJ1-2
CDR3 protein: CASSDARGREEGYTF
CDR3 DNA: TGCGCCAGCAGTGACGCTCGAGGCCGGGAAGAAGGCTACACCTTC

D gene: TRBD2
V gene: TRBV6-5
clone size: once
J gene: TRBJ2-7
CDR3 protein: CASSYGLAGVDYEQYF
CDR3 DNA: TGTGCCAGCAGTTACGGACTAGCGGGAGTGGACTACGAGCAGTACTTC

D gene: NA
V gene: TRBV9
clone size: NA
J gene: TRBJ2-1
CDR3 protein: CASSVLTPNNEQFF
CDR3 DNA: TGTGCCAGCAGCGTTTTGACGCCGAACAATGAGCAGTTCTTC

D gene: NA
V gene: TRBV19
clone size: NA
J gene: TRBJ1-2
CDR3 protein: CASSLQVTRDYGYTF
CDR3 DNA: TGTGCCAGTAGTCTCCAAGTCACCAGGGACTATGGCTACACCTTC

D gene: TRBD1
V gene: TRBV6-5
clone size: NA
J gene: TRBJ1-2
CDR3 protein: CASSYQGQGVGGYTF
CDR3 DNA: TGTGCCAGCAGTTACCAAGGACAGGGGGTGGGAGGCTACACCTTC

D gene: TRBD1
V gene: TRBV7-3
clone size: NA
J gene: TRBJ2-7
CDR3 protein: CASSQTGGNEQYF
CDR3 DNA: TGTGCCAGCAGTCAAACAGGGGGCAACGAGCAGTACTTC

D gene: TRBD2
V gene: TRBV6-1
clone size: NA
J gene: TRBJ2-1
CDR3 protein: CASSDLSGRSYNEQFF
CDR3 DNA: TGTGCCAGCAGTGACCTTAGCGGGAGGTCCTACAATGAGCAGTTCTTC

D gene: NA
V gene: TRBV27
clone size: NA
J gene: TRBJ2-1
CDR3 protein: CASSLSRLVRFGDEQFF
CDR3 DNA: TGTGCCAGCAGTTTATCTCGACTAGTCAGGTTTGGGGATGAGCAGTTCTTC

D gene: TRBD2
V gene: TRBV29-1
clone size: once
J gene: TRBJ2-7
CDR3 protein: CSVGRTSSYEQYF
CDR3 DNA: TGCAGCGTGGGTAGGACTAGCTCCTACGAGCAGTACTTC

D gene: NA
V gene: TRBV29-1
clone size: NA
J gene: TRBJ2-3
CDR3 protein: CSVGTGQRADTQYF
CDR3 DNA: TGCAGCGTGGGGACGGGACAGCGGGCCGATACGCAGTATTTT

D gene: NA
V gene: TRBV27
clone size: NA
J gene: TRBJ2-3
CDR3 protein: CASSLSHVLADTQYF
CDR3 DNA: TGTGCCAGCAGTTTATCCCATGTACTCGCGGATACGCAGTATTTT

D gene: TRBD1
V gene: TRBV9
clone size: NA
J gene: TRBJ1-5
CDR3 protein: CASSVGTGGNQPQHF
CDR3 DNA: TGTGCCAGCAGCGTAGGGACAGGGGGCAATCAGCCCCAGCATTTT

D gene: NA
V gene: TRBV5-1
clone size: NA
J gene: TRBJ2-7
CDR3 protein: CASTRDSTSYEQYF
CDR3 DNA: TGCGCCAGCACACGAGACAGTACCTCCTACGAGCAGTACTTC

D gene: TRBD1
V gene: TRBV5-1
clone size: NA
J gene: TRBJ1-2
CDR3 protein: CASSLGDRVGDGYTF
CDR3 DNA: TGCGCCAGCAGCTTGGGGGACAGAGTGGGAGATGGCTACACCTTC

D gene: NA
V gene: TRBV29-1
clone size: NA
J gene: TRBJ2-7
CDR3 protein: CSVGTDFSYEQYF
CDR3 DNA: TGCAGCGTTGGGACCGATTTCTCCTACGAGCAGTACTTC

D gene: TRBD2
V gene: TRBV13
clone size: few
J gene: TRBJ2-7
CDR3 protein: CASSALGTSREQYF
CDR3 DNA: TGTGCCAGCAGCGCCCTGGGGACTAGTCGCGAGCAGTACTTC

D gene: TRBD1
V gene: TRBV6-5
clone size: few
J gene: TRBJ1-1
CDR3 protein: CASSLGTGRTFF
CDR3 DNA: TGTGCCAGCAGCCTCGGGACAGGGCGCACTTTCTTT

D gene: NA
V gene: TRBV18
clone size: NA
J gene: TRBJ2-5
CDR3 protein: CASSPPLQGGSQETQYF
CDR3 DNA: TGTGCCAGCTCACCACCGCTTCAGGGGGGGTCCCAAGAGACCCAGTACTTC

D gene: NA
V gene: TRBV11-2
clone size: NA
J gene: TRBJ2-2
CDR3 protein: CASRPETDGSTTGELFF
CDR3 DNA: TGTGCCAGCCGCCCCGAGACTGACGGGAGTACCACCGGGGAGCTGTTTTTT

D gene: NA
V gene: TRBV7-2
clone size: NA
J gene: TRBJ1-1
CDR3 protein: CASSFAGNTEAFF
CDR3 DNA: TGTGCCAGCAGCTTCGCAGGCAACACTGAAGCTTTCTTT

D gene: TRBD2
V gene: TRBV18
clone size: NA
J gene: TRBJ2-2
CDR3 protein: CASSPYTSGNTGELFF
CDR3 DNA: TGTGCCAGCTCACCGTATACTAGCGGAAACACCGGGGAGCTGTTTTTT